This entry concerns a single TCR beta chain. Its antigen remains unidentified. These data belong to a study of cytomegalovirus exposure and HLA in healthy donors. Study in general: The early release's HLA-typed donors yielded tens of millions of unique TCRs. Study outcomes and limitations: A previous analysis found most TCR beta V segments productive roughly 90% or roughly 30% of the time.

The length of the CDR3 is 13 residues. Germline V gene lookup returns CDR1 LGHNA and CDR2 YNFKEQ. V lost 4 bases and J 3 bases, leaving 9 bases between the germline ends. The study ran its PCR with 60 Vbeta and 13 Jbeta primers. The protocol was immunoSEQ multiplex PCR, while the TCRdb copy is restricted to in-frame clones and leaves out a portion. The repertoire consists of under 200,000 clones, with over 80% occurring once and the leading ten covering less than 1.6%. This receptor was identified in a girl aged 5 to 17 in good health and CMV-seropositive. Material for sequencing was PBMCs. The chain couples TRBV4-2 to TRBJ1-2; TRBD1 might be the D (5 bases). CDR3 region: CASSPGGHYGYTF. The DNA of the CDR3 is TGTGCCAGCAGCCCCGGGGGTCACTATGGCTACACCTTC.